The 11 T cell receptor beta chains reported below all come from one sample, sequenced in a study of blood T cell repertoires in COVID-19. Clones were sequenced by immunoSEQ multiplex PCR, and TCRdb holds only the in-frame ones, with some missing. The data hold some 180,000 clones, with around four fifths observed a single time. The sequenced sample was peripheral blood. These receptors were collected from a woman aged 80 or older with COVID-19, enrolled during active disease.

There are a few counts of this clone. This chain joins TRBV4-1 and TRBJ2-2; a possible D gene is TRBD2 (6 bases). Trimming shortened V by 2 bases and J by 8 bases, and 9 bases separated the two germline ends. The CDR3 covers 13 residues. Germline V lookup: CDR1 MGHRA, CDR2 YSYEKL. CDR3 nucleotide sequence: TGCGCCAGCAGCCAAACTAGCCTGGGGGAGCTGTTTTTT. Protein: CASSQTSLGELFF.

The chain links TRBV24-1 to TRBJ2-3; D may be TRBD2 (7 bases). Germline lookup yields CDR1 KGHDR and CDR2 SFDVKD. The CDR3 extends over 14 amino acids. Trimming took off 5 bases at V and 6 bases at J, with 14 bases between the two ends. The CDR3 coding sequence is TGTGCCACCAGTGCGGGGGGCACGTCGGATACGCAGTATTTT. Encoded protein: CATSAGGTSDTQYF.

This chain uses TRBV6-5 with TRBJ2-7; TRBD2 might be the D (6 bases). V was cut by 8 bases and J by 0 bases, with 11 bases left in between. This CDR3 region has 13 residues. The germline V gene encodes CDR1 MNHEY and CDR2 SVGAGI. For the CDR3, the DNA is TGTGCCAGCTCTGAGACTAGCTCCTACGAGCAGTACTTC. Translation: CASSETSSYEQYF.

The chain employs TRBV9 and TRBJ2-7; 9 nucleotides align to TRBD1. Germline CDR1 reads SGDLS; CDR2 reads YYNGEE. The trim removed 0 bases at V and 5 bases at J, leaving 6 bases unmatched. The length of the CDR3 is 15 residues. For the CDR3, the DNA is TGTGCCAGCAGCGTAGCTACAGGGGGCTTGGACGAGCAGTACTTC. Translated, it gives CASSVATGGLDEQYF.

V is TRBV2 and J is TRBJ1-4; the D gene is possibly TRBD1 (5 bases). This CDR3 comprises 14 residues. The V end was cut by 2 bases, the J end by 8 bases, with 12 bases between. CDR1 and CDR2 from the germline V gene are SNHLY and FYNNEI. The CDR3 reads CASSEKFRGEKLFF. Written as DNA, the CDR3 is TGTGCCAGCAGTGAAAAGTTCCGGGGGGAAAAACTGTTTTTT.

J is TRBJ1-1 and V is TRBV2; D call uncertain. There are 12 residues in the CDR3. Deletions cut 6 bases from V and 5 bases from J, with 10 bases between. CDR1 is SNHLY and CDR2 is FYNNEI in the germline V gene. This chain's CDR3 is CASSLVGTEAFF. CDR3 nucleotide sequence: TGTGCCAGCAGCCTGGTCGGGACTGAAGCTTTCTTT. The full variable domain, completed using reference TRBV2 and TRBJ1-1, is EPEVTQTPSHQVTQMGQEVILRCVPISNHLYFYWYRQILGQKVEFLVSFYNNEISEKSEIFDDQFSVERPDGSNFTLKIRSTKLEDSAMYFCASSLVGTEAFFGQGTRLTVV.

The chain employs TRBV9 and TRBJ2-7; D remains ambiguous. This CDR3 has 11 residues. V was shortened by 3 bases and J by 3 bases, with 4 bases between the two germline ends. Germline V lookup: CDR1 SGDLS, CDR2 YYNGEE. The CDR3 DNA is TGTGCCAGCAGCGCGTACTACGAGCAGTACTTC. Translating it yields CASSAYYEQYF.

This chain connects TRBV5-1 to TRBJ1-1; TRBD1 matches at 9 bases. Germline V gives CDR1 SGHRS, CDR2 YFSETQ. CDR3 length: 20 amino acids. V gave up 5 bases and J gave up 0 bases; unmatched junction bases: 20. The CDR3 region is CASSDGRRTGTGRMNTEAFF. The CDR3 DNA follows: TGCGCCAGCAGTGACGGGCGAAGAACCGGGACAGGGAGAATGAACACTGAAGCTTTCTTT. Drawing the rest from reference TRBV5-1 and TRBJ1-1, the complete variable domain is KAGVTQTPRYLIKTRGQQVTLSCSPISGHRSVSWYQQTPGQGLQFLFEYFSETQRNKGNFPGRFSGRQFSNSRSEMNVSTLELGDSALYLCASSDGRRTGTGRMNTEAFFGQGTRLTVV.

The chain is built from TRBV15 and TRBJ1-2; tentative D call: TRBD1 (6 bases). This CDR3 is 13 amino acids long. Trimming removed 4 bases from V and 8 bases from J, with 14 bases in between. Germline CDR1 and CDR2: LNHNV and YYDKDF (reference sequence). CDR3 in DNA: TGTGCCACCAGCATCAGACCAGGGGAAGGCTACACCTTC. Its translation: CATSIRPGEGYTF.

This clone has just one count. This chain uses TRBV3-1 (or the pseudogene TRBV3-2) with TRBJ1-1, with D perhaps TRBD1 (5 bases). CDR3 length equals 13 residues. V was trimmed by 4 bases and J by 3 bases, leaving 9 bases between them. Germline CDR1 reads LGHDT; CDR2 reads YNNKEL (reference sequence). The CDR3 is CASSPDTDTEAFF. In DNA form, the CDR3 reads TGTGCCAGCAGCCCGGACACAGACACTGAAGCTTTCTTT.

This clone was counted between two and nine times. The V gene is TRBV15, the J gene TRBJ2-1, with D perhaps matching TRBD1 (6 bases). Germline V gene sequence: CDR1 LNHNV, CDR2 YYDKDF (reference sequence). The CDR3 is 16 residues long. Deletions cut 4 bases from V and 6 bases from J, with 19 bases between. The CDR3 protein is CATSTRDTLAGNEQFF. CDR3 in DNA: TGTGCCACCAGCACCCGGGACACTCTCGCGGGCAATGAGCAGTTCTTC.